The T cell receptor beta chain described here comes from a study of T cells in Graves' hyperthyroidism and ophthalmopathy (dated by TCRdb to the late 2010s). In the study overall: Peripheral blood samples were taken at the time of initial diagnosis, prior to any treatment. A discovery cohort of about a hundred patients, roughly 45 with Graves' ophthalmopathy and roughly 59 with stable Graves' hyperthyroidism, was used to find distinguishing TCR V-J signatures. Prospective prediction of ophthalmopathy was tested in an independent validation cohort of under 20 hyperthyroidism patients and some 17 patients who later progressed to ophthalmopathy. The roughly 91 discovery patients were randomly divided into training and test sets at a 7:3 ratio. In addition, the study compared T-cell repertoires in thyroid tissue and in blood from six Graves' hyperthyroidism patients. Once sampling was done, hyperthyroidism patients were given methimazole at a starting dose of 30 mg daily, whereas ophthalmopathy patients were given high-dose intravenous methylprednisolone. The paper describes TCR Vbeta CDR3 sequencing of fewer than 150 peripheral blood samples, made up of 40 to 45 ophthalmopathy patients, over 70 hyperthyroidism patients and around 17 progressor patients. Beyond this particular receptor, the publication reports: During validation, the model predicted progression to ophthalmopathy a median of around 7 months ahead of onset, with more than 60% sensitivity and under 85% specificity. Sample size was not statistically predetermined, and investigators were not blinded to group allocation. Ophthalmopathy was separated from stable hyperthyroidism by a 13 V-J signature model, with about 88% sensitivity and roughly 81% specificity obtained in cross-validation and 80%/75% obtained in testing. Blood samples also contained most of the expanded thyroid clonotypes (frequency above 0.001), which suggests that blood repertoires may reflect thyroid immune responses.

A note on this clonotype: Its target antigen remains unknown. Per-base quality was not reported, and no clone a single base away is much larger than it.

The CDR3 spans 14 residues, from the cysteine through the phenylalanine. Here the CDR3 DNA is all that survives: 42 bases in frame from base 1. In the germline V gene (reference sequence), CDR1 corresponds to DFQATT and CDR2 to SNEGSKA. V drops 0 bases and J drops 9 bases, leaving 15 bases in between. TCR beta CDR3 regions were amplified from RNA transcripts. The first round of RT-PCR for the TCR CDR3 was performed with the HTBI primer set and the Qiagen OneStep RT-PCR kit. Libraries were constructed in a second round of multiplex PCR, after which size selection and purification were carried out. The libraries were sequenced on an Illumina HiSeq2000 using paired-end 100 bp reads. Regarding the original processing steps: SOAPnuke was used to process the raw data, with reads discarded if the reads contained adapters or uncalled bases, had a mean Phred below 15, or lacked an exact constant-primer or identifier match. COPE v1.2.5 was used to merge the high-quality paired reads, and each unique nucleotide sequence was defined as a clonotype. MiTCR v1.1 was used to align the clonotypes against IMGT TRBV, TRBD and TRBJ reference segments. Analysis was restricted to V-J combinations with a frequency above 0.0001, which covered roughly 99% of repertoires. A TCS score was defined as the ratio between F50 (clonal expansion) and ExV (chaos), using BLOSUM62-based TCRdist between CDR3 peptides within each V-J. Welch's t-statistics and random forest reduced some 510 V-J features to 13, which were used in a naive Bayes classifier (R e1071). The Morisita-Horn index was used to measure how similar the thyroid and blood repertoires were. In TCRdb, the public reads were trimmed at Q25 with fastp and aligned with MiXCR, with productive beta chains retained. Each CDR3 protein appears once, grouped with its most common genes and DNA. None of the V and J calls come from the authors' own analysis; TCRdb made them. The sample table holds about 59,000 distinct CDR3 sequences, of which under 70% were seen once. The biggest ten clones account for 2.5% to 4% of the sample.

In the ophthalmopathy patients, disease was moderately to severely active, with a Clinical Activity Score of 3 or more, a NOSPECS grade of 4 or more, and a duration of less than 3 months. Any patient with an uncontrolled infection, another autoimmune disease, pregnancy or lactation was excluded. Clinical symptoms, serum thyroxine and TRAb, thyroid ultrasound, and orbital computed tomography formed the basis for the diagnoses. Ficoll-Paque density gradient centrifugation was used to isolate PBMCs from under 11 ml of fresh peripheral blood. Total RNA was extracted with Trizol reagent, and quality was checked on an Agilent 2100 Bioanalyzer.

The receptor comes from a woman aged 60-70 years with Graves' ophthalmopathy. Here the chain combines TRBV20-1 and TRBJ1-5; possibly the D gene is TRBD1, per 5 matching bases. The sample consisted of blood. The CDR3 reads CSAREATAAGPQHF. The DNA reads TGCAGTGCTAGAGAGGCGACAGCCGCCGGGCCCCAGCATTTT.